One T cell receptor (beta chain) is described in this entry. Its specificity is unknown. The sample comes from a study of molecular identifiers for immune sequencing clone quantification. Looking at the study overall: With replicates, the RNA of roughly 20,000 or 100,000 naive CD8 cells was split five ways and four were sequenced. The study's findings and limits: Amid some 900,000 naive cells, spiked Jurkat TCR RNA from one cell was reportedly still detectable. Clone sizes that are highly expanded could be underestimated when identical TCR molecules share a barcode.

The CDR3 consists of 14 residues. V was cut by 1 base and J by 4 bases, with 13 bases left in between. Germline CDR1 DFQATT, CDR2 SNEGSKA (reference sequence). TCRdb reprocessed the PCR reads via MiXCR and lists one record per CDR3 protein. The table shows more than 450,000 distinct CDR3 sequences, with under 30% occurring only once. The sample was naive CD8+ T cells from blood, with Jurkat cell RNA spiked in. Regarding subset: FACS-sorted CD8+CD4-CCR7+CD45RA+ naive T cells. The gene calls are TRBV20-1 and TRBJ1-1; D possibly corresponds to TRBD1 (5 bases). The clonotype originates from a human donor in good health. Some libraries in this study had Jurkat cell RNA spiked in. CDR3 bases: TGCAGTGCTAGAGTGATGAAGGGGACCACTGAAGCTTTCTTT. This gives the protein CSARVMKGTTEAFF.